These T cell receptor beta chains were read from a single sample in a study of T cells expressing NK-cell markers. Reprocessing the 5' RACE reads, TCRdb reports a single entry for every CDR3 protein and omits DNA. This sample's table reports some 600,000 distinct CDR3 sequences. The sample taken for sequencing was blood T cells: a sorted CD56 or NKG2C T cell subset, CD4+ or CD8+ T cells, or bulk PBMC T cells (not recorded which). These receptors originate from a man between 18 and 35 years old in good health. Both conserved end residues are part of each CDR3. The order of the fields is V gene, J gene, CDR3 protein.

v_call: TRBV5-1; j_call: TRBJ2-3; cdr3_aa: CASSPSGGVDTQYF
v_call: TRBV12-5; j_call: TRBJ1-4; cdr3_aa: CASCHATNEKLFF
v_call: TRBV10-3; j_call: TRBJ2-1; cdr3_aa: CAISSGASDEQFF
v_call: TRBV5-1; j_call: TRBJ1-5; cdr3_aa: CASSFQGDSNQPQHF
v_call: TRBV7-9; j_call: TRBJ1-1; cdr3_aa: CASSLSPRLNTEAFF
v_call: TRBV5-1; j_call: TRBJ1-4; cdr3_aa: CASSLGGEKLFF
v_call: TRBV29-1; j_call: TRBJ1-5; cdr3_aa: CSLLKAGNQPQHF
v_call: TRBV2; j_call: TRBJ2-5; cdr3_aa: CASTVGGYQETQYF
v_call: TRBV29-1; j_call: TRBJ2-3; cdr3_aa: CSTSGTSGGDTQYF
v_call: TRBV11-3; j_call: TRBJ1-1; cdr3_aa: CASGYESEAFF
v_call: TRBV7-2; j_call: TRBJ2-7; cdr3_aa: CASSLTERSGYEQYF
v_call: TRBV20-1; j_call: TRBJ1-6; cdr3_aa: CSARVKTGVVSRYNSPLHF
v_call: TRBV12-3/TRBV12-4; j_call: TRBJ1-1; cdr3_aa: CASSLGLSRGAFF
v_call: TRBV12-3/TRBV12-4; j_call: TRBJ2-1; cdr3_aa: CASSRTGYDEQFF
v_call: TRBV3-1; j_call: TRBJ2-7; cdr3_aa: CASSLGLAGGLEQYF
v_call: TRBV3-1; j_call: TRBJ2-2; cdr3_aa: CASREQGHANTGELFF
v_call: TRBV15; j_call: TRBJ2-5; cdr3_aa: CATSPRLAGETQYF
v_call: TRBV7-9; j_call: TRBJ2-4; cdr3_aa: CASSYAAGEEDIQYF
v_call: TRBV15; j_call: TRBJ2-2; cdr3_aa: CATSRVTHREARTGELFF
v_call: TRBV9; j_call: TRBJ2-1; cdr3_aa: CASSVVQDLSGLNEQFF
v_call: TRBV7-8; j_call: TRBJ2-1; cdr3_aa: CASSPGERESEGQFF
v_call: TRBV13; j_call: TRBJ2-5; cdr3_aa: CASSLGRLAGETQYF
v_call: TRBV5-1; j_call: TRBJ2-2; cdr3_aa: CASSLFQGISTGELFF
v_call: TRBV2; j_call: TRBJ2-3; cdr3_aa: CASSDDPGSSGRDTQYF
v_call: TRBV29-1; j_call: TRBJ2-7; cdr3_aa: CSVASGSEQYF
v_call: TRBV20-1; j_call: TRBJ2-7; cdr3_aa: CSARDRVGDRGLEQYF
v_call: TRBV15; j_call: TRBJ2-7; cdr3_aa: CATSRDLGFEQYF
v_call: TRBV7-2; j_call: TRBJ2-6; cdr3_aa: CASSPGTGVTGANVLTF
v_call: TRBV29-1; j_call: TRBJ2-7; cdr3_aa: CSVGQNPPSYEQYF
v_call: TRBV4-3; j_call: TRBJ1-6; cdr3_aa: CASSHFGTENSPLHF
v_call: TRBV20-1; j_call: TRBJ2-1; cdr3_aa: CSARGGERNNEQFF
v_call: TRBV5-1; j_call: TRBJ1-5; cdr3_aa: CASSPRAGAKDQPQHF
v_call: TRBV15; j_call: TRBJ2-1; cdr3_aa: CATSRVGQGRDEQFF
v_call: TRBV19; j_call: TRBJ2-3; cdr3_aa: CASSMGTSGRDTQYF
v_call: TRBV6-1; j_call: TRBJ2-3; cdr3_aa: CASSLTGTGAPDTQYF
v_call: TRBV20-1; j_call: TRBJ2-5; cdr3_aa: CSASEQGRGQETQYF
v_call: TRBV7-9; j_call: TRBJ1-1; cdr3_aa: CASSSSRGVTEAFF
v_call: TRBV2; j_call: TRBJ1-3; cdr3_aa: CASATVSGTLSGNTIYF
v_call: TRBV10-3; j_call: TRBJ1-2; cdr3_aa: CAISEAADAGYTF
v_call: TRBV18; j_call: TRBJ2-1; cdr3_aa: CASSPEERLSNEQFF
v_call: TRBV27; j_call: TRBJ2-2; cdr3_aa: CASSPDYSGKNTGELFF
v_call: TRBV7-3; j_call: TRBJ1-1; cdr3_aa: CASSPQSVGTEAFF
v_call: TRBV20-1; j_call: TRBJ2-7; cdr3_aa: CSARKIGGGSSYEQYF
v_call: TRBV4-2; j_call: TRBJ1-2; cdr3_aa: CASSQQPGDGYTF
v_call: TRBV20-1; j_call: TRBJ2-3; cdr3_aa: CSATPSKGTDTQYF
v_call: TRBV9; j_call: TRBJ2-3; cdr3_aa: CASSVSVKDHTQYF
v_call: TRBV5-1; j_call: TRBJ1-5; cdr3_aa: CASSLGAIGGNQPQHF
v_call: TRBV29-1; j_call: TRBJ1-1; cdr3_aa: CSVTTGGTEAFF